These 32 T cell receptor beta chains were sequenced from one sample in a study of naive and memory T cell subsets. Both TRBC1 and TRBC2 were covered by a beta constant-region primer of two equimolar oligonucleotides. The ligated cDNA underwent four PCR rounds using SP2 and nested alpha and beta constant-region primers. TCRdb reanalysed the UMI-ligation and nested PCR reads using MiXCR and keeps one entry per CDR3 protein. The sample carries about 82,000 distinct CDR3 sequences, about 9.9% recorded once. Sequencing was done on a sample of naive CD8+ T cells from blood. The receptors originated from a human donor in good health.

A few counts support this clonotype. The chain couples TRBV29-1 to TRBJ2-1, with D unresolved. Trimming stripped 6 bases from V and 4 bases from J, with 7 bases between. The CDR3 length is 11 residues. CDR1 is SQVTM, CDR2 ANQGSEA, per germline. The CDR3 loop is CSVTEYNEQFF. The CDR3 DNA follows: TGCAGCGTGACCGAATACAATGAGCAGTTCTTC.

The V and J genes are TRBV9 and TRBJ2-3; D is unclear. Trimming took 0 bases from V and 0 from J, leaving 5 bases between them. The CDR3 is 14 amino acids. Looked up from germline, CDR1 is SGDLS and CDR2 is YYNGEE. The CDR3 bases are TGTGCCAGCAGCGTAGGGATTAGCACAGATACGCAGTATTTT. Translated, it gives CASSVGISTDTQYF.

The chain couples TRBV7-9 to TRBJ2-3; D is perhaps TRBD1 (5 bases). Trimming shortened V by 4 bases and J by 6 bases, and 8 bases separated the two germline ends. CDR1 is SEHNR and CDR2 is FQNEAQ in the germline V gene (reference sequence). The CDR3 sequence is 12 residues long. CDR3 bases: TGTGCCAGCAGCTCCCAGGGTGATACGCAGTATTTT. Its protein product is CASSSQGDTQYF. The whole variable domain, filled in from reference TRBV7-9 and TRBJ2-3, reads DTGVSQNPRHKITKRGQNVTFRCDPISEHNRLYWYRQTLGQGPEFLTYFQNEAQLEKSRLLSDRFSAERPKGSFSTLEIQRTEQGDSAMYLCASSSQGDTQYFGPGTRLTVL.

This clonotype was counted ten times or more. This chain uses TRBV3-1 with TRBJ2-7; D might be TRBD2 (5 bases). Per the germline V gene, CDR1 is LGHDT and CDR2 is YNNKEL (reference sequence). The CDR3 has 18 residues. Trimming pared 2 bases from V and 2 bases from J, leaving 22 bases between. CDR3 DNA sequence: TGTGCCAGCAGCCAACGCATCAGGCGGGCCGTCCCCCCCTACGAGCAGTACTTC. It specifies CASSQRIRRAVPPYEQYF.

CDR3 nucleotides: TGTGCCAGCAGTTGGTCCCCCGGACAGGTTTCGAACACCGGGGAGCTGTTTTTT. It translates to CASSWSPGQVSNTGELFF. The chain employs TRBV6-5 and TRBJ2-2, with 7 nucleotides matching TRBD1. The trim removed 4 bases at V and 0 bases at J, leaving 11 bases unmatched. The CDR3 totals 18 residues. Germline V CDR1 and CDR2: MNHEY, SVGAGI.

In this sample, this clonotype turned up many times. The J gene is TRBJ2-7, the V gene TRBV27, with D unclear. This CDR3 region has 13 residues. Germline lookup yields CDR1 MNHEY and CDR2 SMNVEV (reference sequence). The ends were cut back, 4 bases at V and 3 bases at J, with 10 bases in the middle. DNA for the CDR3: TGTGCCAGCAGTTCCCGACTCTACTACGAGCAGTACTTC. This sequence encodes CASSSRLYYEQYF.

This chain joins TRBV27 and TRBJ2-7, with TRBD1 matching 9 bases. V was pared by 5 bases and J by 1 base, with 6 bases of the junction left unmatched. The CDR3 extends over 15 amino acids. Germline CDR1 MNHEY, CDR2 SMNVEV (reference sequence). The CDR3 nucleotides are TGTGCCAGCAGTCGAGGGACAGGGAGGTCCTACGAGCAGTACTTC. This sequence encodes CASSRGTGRSYEQYF.

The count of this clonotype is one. The CDR3, as DNA: TGTGCCAGCAGTGCCCGGCGTACTCAAGAGACCCAGTACTTC. Translating gives CASSARRTQETQYF. The chain carries TRBV12-3 or TRBV12-4 and TRBJ2-5; D call uncertain. The CDR3 loop spans 14 amino acids. Trimming cost V 5 bases and J 2 bases, with 12 bases left between them.

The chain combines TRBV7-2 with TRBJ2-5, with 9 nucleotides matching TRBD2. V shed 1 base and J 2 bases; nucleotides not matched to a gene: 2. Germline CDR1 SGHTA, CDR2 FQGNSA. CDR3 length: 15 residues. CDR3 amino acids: CASSLELAGQETQYF. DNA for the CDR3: TGTGCCAGCAGCTTAGAACTAGCGGGTCAAGAGACCCAGTACTTC.

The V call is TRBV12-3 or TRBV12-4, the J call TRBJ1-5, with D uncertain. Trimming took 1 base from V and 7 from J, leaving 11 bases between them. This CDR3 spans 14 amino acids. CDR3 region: CASSLGTGGQPQHF. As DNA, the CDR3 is TGTGCCAGCAGTTTAGGGACGGGCGGGCAGCCCCAGCATTTT.

The CDR3 bases are TGTGCCAGCAGCCCGGGACGGACGACCAGCTCCTACGAGCAGTACTTC. Its protein is CASSPGRTTSSYEQYF. The genes are TRBV9 and TRBJ2-7; D may correspond to TRBD1 or TRBD2 (5 bases each). V was cut by 4 bases and J by 0 bases, with 17 bases left in between. This CDR3 contains 16 residues. The germline CDR1 and CDR2 sequences are SGDLS and YYNGEE. Looking up the rest from reference TRBV9 and TRBJ2-7 gives the full variable domain: DSGVTQTPKHLITATGQRVTLRCSPRSGDLSVYWYQQSLDQGLQFLIQYYNGEERAKGNILERFSAQQFPDLHSELNLSSLELGDSALYFCASSPGRTTSSYEQYFGPGTRLTVT.

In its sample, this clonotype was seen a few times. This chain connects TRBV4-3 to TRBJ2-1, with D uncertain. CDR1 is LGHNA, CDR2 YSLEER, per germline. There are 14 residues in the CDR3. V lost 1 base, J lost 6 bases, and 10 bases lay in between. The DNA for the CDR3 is TGCGCCAGCAGCCAAGGAATTGGGGTCAATGAGCAGTTCTTC. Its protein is CASSQGIGVNEQFF.

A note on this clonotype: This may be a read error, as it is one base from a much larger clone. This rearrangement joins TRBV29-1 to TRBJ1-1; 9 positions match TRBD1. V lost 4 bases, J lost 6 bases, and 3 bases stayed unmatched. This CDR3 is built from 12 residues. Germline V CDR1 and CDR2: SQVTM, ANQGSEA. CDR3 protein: CSVVGQGPEAFF. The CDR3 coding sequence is TGCAGCGTTGTGGGACAGGGTCCTGAAGCTTTCTTT.

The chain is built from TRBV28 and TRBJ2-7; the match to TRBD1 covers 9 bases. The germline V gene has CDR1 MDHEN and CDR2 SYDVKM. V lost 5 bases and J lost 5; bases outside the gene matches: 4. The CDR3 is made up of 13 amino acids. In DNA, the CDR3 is TGTGCCAGCAGTAGGACAGGGGCCGACGAGCAGTACTTC. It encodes CASSRTGADEQYF.

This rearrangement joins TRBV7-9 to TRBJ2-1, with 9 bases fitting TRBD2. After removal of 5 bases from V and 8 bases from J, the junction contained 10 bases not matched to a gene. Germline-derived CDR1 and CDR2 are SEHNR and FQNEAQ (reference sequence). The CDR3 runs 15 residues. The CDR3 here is CASSALAGQWYEQFF. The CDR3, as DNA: TGTGCCAGCAGCGCCCTAGCGGGACAATGGTATGAGCAGTTCTTC.

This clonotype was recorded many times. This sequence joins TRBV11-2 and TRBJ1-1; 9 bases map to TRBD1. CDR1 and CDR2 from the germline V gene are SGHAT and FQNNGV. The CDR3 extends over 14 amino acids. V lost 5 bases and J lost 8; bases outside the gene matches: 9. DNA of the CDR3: TGTGCCAGCAGCCCCCGGGACAGGGCCCGGGAAGCTTTCTTT. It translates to CASSPRDRAREAFF.

The CDR3 loop is CASSSQGSPLHF. The CDR3 coding sequence is TGTGCCAGCAGCTCCCAGGGTTCACCCCTCCACTTT. V gene TRBV13 combines with J gene TRBJ1-6; D is perhaps TRBD1 (5 bases). The CDR3 runs to 12 residues. Germline V CDR1 and CDR2: PRHDT, FYEKMQ (reference sequence). Trimming left V 4 bases short and J 9 bases short, with 7 bases between.

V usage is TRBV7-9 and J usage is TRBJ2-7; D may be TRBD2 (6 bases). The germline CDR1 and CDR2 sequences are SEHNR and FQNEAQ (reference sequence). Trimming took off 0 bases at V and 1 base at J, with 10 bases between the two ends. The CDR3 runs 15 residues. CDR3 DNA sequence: TGTGCCAGCAGCTTAGCCGGGACTGTGTCCTACGAGCAGTACTTC. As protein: CASSLAGTVSYEQYF.

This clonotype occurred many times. CDR3 amino acids: CSARGEGEDIQYF. CDR3 nucleotides: TGCAGTGCTAGGGGGGAGGGAGAAGACATTCAGTACTTC. The rearrangement joins TRBV20-1 to TRBJ2-4; 7 nucleotides line up with TRBD2. V shed 3 bases and J 8 bases; nucleotides not matched to a gene: 7. There are 13 residues in the CDR3. Germline V gene sequence: CDR1 DFQATT, CDR2 SNEGSKA (reference sequence).

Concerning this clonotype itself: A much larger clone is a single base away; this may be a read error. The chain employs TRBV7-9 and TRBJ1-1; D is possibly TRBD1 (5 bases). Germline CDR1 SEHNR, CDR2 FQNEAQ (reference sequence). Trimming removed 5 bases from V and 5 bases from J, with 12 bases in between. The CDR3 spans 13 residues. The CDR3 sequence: CASSTTGGTEAFF. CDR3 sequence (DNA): TGTGCCAGCAGCACCACGGGGGGGACTGAAGCTTTCTTT.

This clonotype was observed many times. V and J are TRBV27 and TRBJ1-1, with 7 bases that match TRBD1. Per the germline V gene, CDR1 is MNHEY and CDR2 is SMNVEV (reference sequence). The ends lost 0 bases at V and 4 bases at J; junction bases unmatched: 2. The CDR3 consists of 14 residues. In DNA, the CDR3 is TGTGCCAGCAGTTTATCGACAGGGCCCACTGAAGCTTTCTTT. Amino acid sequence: CASSLSTGPTEAFF.

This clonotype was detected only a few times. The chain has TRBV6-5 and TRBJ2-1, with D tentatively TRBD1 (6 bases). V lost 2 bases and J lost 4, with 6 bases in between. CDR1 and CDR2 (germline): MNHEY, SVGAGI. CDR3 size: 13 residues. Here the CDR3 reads CASSYGQYNEQFF. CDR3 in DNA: TGTGCCAGCAGTTACGGACAGTACAATGAGCAGTTCTTC.

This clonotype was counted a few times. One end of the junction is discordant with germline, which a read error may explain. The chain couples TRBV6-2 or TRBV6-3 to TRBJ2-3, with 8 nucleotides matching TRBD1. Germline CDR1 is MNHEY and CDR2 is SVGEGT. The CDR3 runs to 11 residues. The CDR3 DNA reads TGTGCCAGCAGTGCCACAGGGGGACAACATTTT. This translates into CASSATGGQHF.

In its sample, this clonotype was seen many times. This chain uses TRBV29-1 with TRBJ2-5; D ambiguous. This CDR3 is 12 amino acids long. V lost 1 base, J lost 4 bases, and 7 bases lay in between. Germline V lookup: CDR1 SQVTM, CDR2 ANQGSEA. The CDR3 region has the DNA TGCAGCGTTGAAGGACGGTCAGAGACCCAGTACTTC. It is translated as CSVEGRSETQYF.

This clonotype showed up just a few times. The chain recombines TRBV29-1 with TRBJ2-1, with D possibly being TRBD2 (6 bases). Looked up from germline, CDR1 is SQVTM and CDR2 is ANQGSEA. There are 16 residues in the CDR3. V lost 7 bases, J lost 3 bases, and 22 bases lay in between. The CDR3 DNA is TGCAGCGCCCACCCGGGCTTATACGGGAGCTACAATGAGCAGTTCTTC. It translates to CSAHPGLYGSYNEQFF.

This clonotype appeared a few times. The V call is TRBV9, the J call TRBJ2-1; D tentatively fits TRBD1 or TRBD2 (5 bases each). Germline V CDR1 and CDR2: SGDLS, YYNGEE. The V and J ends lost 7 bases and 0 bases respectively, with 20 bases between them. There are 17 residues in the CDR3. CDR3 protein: CASGPGASPSSYNEQFF. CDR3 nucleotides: TGTGCCAGCGGACCTGGGGCTAGCCCAAGCTCCTACAATGAGCAGTTCTTC. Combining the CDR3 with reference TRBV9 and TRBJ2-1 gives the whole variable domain DSGVTQTPKHLITATGQRVTLRCSPRSGDLSVYWYQQSLDQGLQFLIQYYNGEERAKGNILERFSAQQFPDLHSELNLSSLELGDSALYFCASGPGASPSSYNEQFFGPGTRLTVL.

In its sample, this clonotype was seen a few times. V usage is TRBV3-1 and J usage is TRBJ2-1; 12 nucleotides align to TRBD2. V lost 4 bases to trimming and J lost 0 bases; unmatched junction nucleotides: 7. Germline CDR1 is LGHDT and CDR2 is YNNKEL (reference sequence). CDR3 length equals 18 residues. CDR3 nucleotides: TGTGCCAGCAGCCTACTAGCGGGAGGCCTGAGCTCCTACAATGAGCAGTTCTTC. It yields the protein CASSLLAGGLSSYNEQFF.

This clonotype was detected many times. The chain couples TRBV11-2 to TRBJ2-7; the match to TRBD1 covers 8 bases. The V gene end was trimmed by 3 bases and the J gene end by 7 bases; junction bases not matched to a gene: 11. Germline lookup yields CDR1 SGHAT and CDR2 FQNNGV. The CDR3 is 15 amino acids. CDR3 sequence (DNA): TGTGCCAGCAGCTTCTCAGGGACAGGTCTGAGTGAGCAGTACTTC. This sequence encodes CASSFSGTGLSEQYF.

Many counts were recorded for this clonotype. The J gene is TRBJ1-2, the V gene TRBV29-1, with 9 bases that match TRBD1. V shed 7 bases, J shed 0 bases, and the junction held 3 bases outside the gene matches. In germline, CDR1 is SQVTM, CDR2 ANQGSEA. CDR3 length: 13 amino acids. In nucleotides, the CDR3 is TGCAGCGGCGGACAGGGGTCTAACTATGGCTACACCTTC. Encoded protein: CSGGQGSNYGYTF.

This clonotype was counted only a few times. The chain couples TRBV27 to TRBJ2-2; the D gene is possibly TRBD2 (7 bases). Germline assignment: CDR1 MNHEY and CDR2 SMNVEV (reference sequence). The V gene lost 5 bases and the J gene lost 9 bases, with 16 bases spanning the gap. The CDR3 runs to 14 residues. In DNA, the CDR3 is TGTGCCAGCAGTAGTGGGGGGGCTGTCCGGGAGCTGTTTTTT. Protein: CASSSGGAVRELFF.

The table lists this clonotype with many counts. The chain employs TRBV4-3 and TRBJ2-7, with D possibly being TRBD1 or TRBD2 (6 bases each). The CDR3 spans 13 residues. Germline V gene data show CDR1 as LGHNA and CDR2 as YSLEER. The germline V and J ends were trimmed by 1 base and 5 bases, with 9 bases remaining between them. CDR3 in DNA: TGCGCCAGCAGCCAAGGAAGGGGGGACGAGCAGTACTTC. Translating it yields CASSQGRGDEQYF.

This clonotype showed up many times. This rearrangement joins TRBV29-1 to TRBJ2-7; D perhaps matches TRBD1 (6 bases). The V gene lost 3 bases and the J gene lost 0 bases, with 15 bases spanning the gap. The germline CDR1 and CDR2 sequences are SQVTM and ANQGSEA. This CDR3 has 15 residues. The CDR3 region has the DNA TGCAGCGTTGACGGTGTAGGGACAAGCTCCTACGAGCAGTACTTC. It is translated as CSVDGVGTSSYEQYF.